This T cell receptor beta chain derives from a study of patients and donors after allogeneic stem cell transplantation. This clonotype was recorded a few times. MiXCR, applied by TCRdb to the RT-PCR reads, yields one record per CDR3 protein. The table lists 100,000 to 120,000 distinct CDR3 sequences, 35% of them singletons, with under 30% in the top ten. The J segment lost 6 bases and the V segment lost 5 bases, leaving 6 bases of the junction unmatched. The germline V gene encodes CDR1 SEHNR and CDR2 FQNEAQ (reference sequence). There are 13 residues in the CDR3. The chain recombines TRBV7-9 with TRBJ1-2, with 7 bases aligning to TRBD1. The TCR comes from a human donor who was either an allogeneic HSCT recipient or a stem cell or donor lymphocyte infusion donor (not recorded which). It is not recorded whose cells these are; they may come from a transplant donor. Input material: blood, either unsorted or a sorted T cell fraction (not recorded which). CDR3 DNA: TGTGCCAGCAGCACCAAGACAGGGCATGGCTACACCTTC. Protein sequence: CASSTKTGHGYTF.